The 9 T cell receptor beta chains reported below all come from one sample, sequenced in a study of blood T cell repertoires in COVID-19. Produced via immunoSEQ multiplex PCR; TCRdb's table is partial and in-frame only. This sample has about 220,000 clones, with approximately 81% found just once. Sequenced input: peripheral blood. The receptors stem from a woman of 80 years or more with acute or convalescent COVID-19.

V usage is TRBV19 and J usage is TRBJ1-3; tentatively, D is TRBD1 (6 bases). The CDR3 loop spans 15 amino acids. CDR1 LNHDA and CDR2 SQIVND come from the germline V gene (reference sequence). V was trimmed by 0 bases and J by 0 bases, leaving 6 bases between them. CDR3 sequence (DNA): TGTGCCAGTAGTATAGAAGGGGGCTCTGGAAACACCATATATTTT. This gives the protein CASSIEGGSGNTIYF.

A remark on this clone: Mismatch with germline at one junction end may stem from a read error. The chain joins TRBV7-9 to TRBJ2-7; perhaps TRBD1 as D (7 bases). Germline CDR1 and CDR2: SEHNR and FQNEAQ (reference sequence). The CDR3 runs to 14 residues. The CDR3 bases are TGTGCCAGCAGCTCCCGACAGGGACTCAACGAGCAGTACTTT. Protein: CASSSRQGLNEQYF.

The gene calls are TRBV7-2 and TRBJ1-2, with no clear D. Germline V CDR1 and CDR2: SGHTA, FQGNSA. This CDR3 region has 12 residues. Trimming pared 1 base from V and 4 bases from J, leaving 4 bases between. In DNA, the CDR3 is TGTGCCAGCAGCTTAGACACCTATGGCTACACCTTC. Protein product: CASSLDTYGYTF.

The rearrangement links TRBV28 to TRBJ2-7; weak D call: TRBD1 (6 bases). Per the germline V gene, CDR1 is MDHEN and CDR2 is SYDVKM. The CDR3 is 15 amino acids. The V end lost 6 bases, the J end lost 3 bases, and 18 bases lay between the germline ends. For the CDR3, the DNA is TGTGCCAGCAGCGCGAACAGGGTAAAGGGCTACGAGCAGTACTTC. It yields the protein CASSANRVKGYEQYF.

The chain uses TRBV6-4 and TRBJ2-7, with 10 positions matching TRBD2. Trimming removed 3 bases from V and 2 bases from J; junction bases left unmatched: 4. CDR1 MRHNA and CDR2 SNTAGT come from the germline V gene. The CDR3 loop spans 15 amino acids. The CDR3 nucleotides are TGTGCCAGCAGTGAAGTAGCGGGGGGCCCCTACGAGCAGTACTTC. Its translation is CASSEVAGGPYEQYF.

The chain combines TRBV28 with TRBJ1-1; 12 positions match TRBD1. Unmatched junction bases numbered 8, after V lost 2 bases and J lost 10 bases. The CDR3 runs 15 residues. CDR1 MDHEN and CDR2 SYDVKM come from the germline V gene. The CDR3 DNA sequence: TGTGCCAGCAGTTTAATAGGGACAGGGGGCTATGGAGCTTTCTTT. Its translation: CASSLIGTGGYGAFF.

The J gene is TRBJ2-1, the V gene TRBV19; D not certain. This CDR3 spans 13 amino acids. CDR1 LNHDA and CDR2 SQIVND come from the germline V gene (reference sequence). Between the trimmed V and J ends, which lost 3 bases and 5 bases, there was a span of 8 bases. CDR3 region: CASSIYLNNEQFF. In DNA form, the CDR3 reads TGTGCCAGTAGTATCTACCTAAACAATGAGCAGTTCTTC.

This clone has only one observation. The V and J genes are TRBV30 and TRBJ1-2, with a weak D call TRBD1 (5 bases). The germline gives CDR1 GTSNPN, CDR2 SVGIG (reference sequence). CDR3 length equals 12 residues. With 0 bases removed from V and 9 bases from J, the gap between germline ends came to 11 bases. The chain's CDR3 is CAWSVTRESYTF. Here the CDR3 DNA reads TGTGCCTGGAGTGTAACCAGGGAAAGCTACACCTTC.

The chain has TRBV11-3 and TRBJ1-1, with a tentative D call TRBD1 (6 bases). This CDR3 comprises 13 residues. Germline V gene sequence: CDR1 SGHNT, CDR2 YENEEA. The V end lost 5 bases, the J end lost 9 bases, and 16 bases lay between the germline ends. The CDR3 region has the DNA TGTGCCAGCAGCCCCGGGACATTGACTAAAGCTTTCTTT. The encoded protein is CASSPGTLTKAFF.